The 28 T cell receptor beta chains reported below all come from one sample, sequenced in a study of molecular identifiers for immune sequencing clone quantification. In TCRdb, the PCR reads were re-called with MiXCR into one record per CDR3 protein. This sample has some 320,000 distinct CDR3 sequences, with over 20% found just once. Sample: naive CD8+ T cells from blood, with Jurkat cell RNA spiked in. Subset given: FACS-sorted CD8+CD4-CCR7+CD45RA+ naive T cells. These receptors all come from a human donor in good health. Some libraries in this study had Jurkat cell RNA spiked in.

The chain employs TRBV11-2 and TRBJ2-1, with D perhaps being TRBD1 or TRBD2 (5 bases each). Between the trimmed V and J ends, which lost 5 bases and 8 bases, there was a span of 10 bases. The germline CDR1 and CDR2 sequences are SGHAT and FQNNGV. There are 12 residues in the CDR3. CDR3 in amino acids: CASSPGGDEQFF. CDR3 nucleotides: TGTGCCAGCAGCCCTGGGGGTGATGAGCAGTTCTTC.

Remarks on this clonotype: A much more abundant neighbour one base away suggests this may be a read error. This chain uses TRBV4-1 with TRBJ1-1, with 12 nucleotides matching TRBD1. CDR3 length: 17 residues. V shed 1 base and J 7 bases; nucleotides not matched to a gene: 10. Germline V gene data show CDR1 as MGHRA and CDR2 as YSYEKL. The CDR3 protein is CASSQVSMGQGAIEAFF. CDR3 sequence (DNA): TGCGCCAGCAGCCAAGTTTCGATGGGACAGGGGGCGATTGAAGCTTTCTTT.

This clonotype was detected only a few times. Mismatch with germline at one junction end may stem from a read error. The chain has TRBV29-1 and TRBJ2-1; D is ambiguous. CDR1 and CDR2 from the germline V gene are SQVTM and ANQGSEA. The CDR3 has 14 amino acids. CDR3 in amino acids: CSVDPLLSYNERFF. As DNA, the CDR3 is TGCAGCGTTGACCCACTACTGTCGTACAATGAGCGGTTCTTC.

This clonotype has at least ten counts. The V gene is TRBV5-5, the J gene TRBJ2-7; 7 positions match TRBD2. The CDR3 has 14 amino acids. V lost 0 bases and J lost 5; bases outside the gene matches: 5. The germline V gene encodes CDR1 SGHKS and CDR2 YYEKEE (reference sequence). DNA of the CDR3: TGTGCCAGCAGCTTGGTCGCGGGAGCCGACGAGCAGTACTTC. It specifies CASSLVAGADEQYF.

At least ten counts were recorded for this clonotype. This sequence joins TRBV4-1 and TRBJ2-5; D gene ambiguous. The CDR3 length is 15 residues. Germline-derived CDR1 and CDR2 are MGHRA and YSYEKL. With 0 bases removed from V and 2 bases from J, the gap between germline ends came to 10 bases. DNA for the CDR3: TGCGCCAGCAGCCAAGATAACGGTTCGCAAGAGACCCAGTACTTC. Translated: CASSQDNGSQETQYF.

At least ten counts were recorded for this clonotype. The CDR3 coding sequence is TGTGCCAGCAGATCACCGGACGGTACCTACGAGCAGTACTTC. Protein product: CASRSPDGTYEQYF. The chain links TRBV6-2 or TRBV6-3 to TRBJ2-7, with D hard to call. Germline assignment: CDR1 MNHEY and CDR2 SVGEGT. V lost 6 bases, J lost 2 bases, and 14 bases lay in between. This CDR3 is 14 amino acids long.

This clonotype was detected many times. The CDR3 DNA is TGTGCCAGCAGCGGAGGGACCGAATACGAGCAGTACTTC. Protein product: CASSGGTEYEQYF. This chain uses TRBV2 with TRBJ2-7; a weak D match, TRBD2 (6 bases). From germline, CDR1 is SNHLY and CDR2 FYNNEI. The CDR3 consists of 13 residues. V was clipped by 6 bases and J by 4 bases, with 13 bases between them. Complete variable domain (other parts from reference TRBV2 and TRBJ2-7): EPEVTQTPSHQVTQMGQEVILRCVPISNHLYFYWYRQILGQKVEFLVSFYNNEISEKSEIFDDQFSVERPDGSNFTLKIRSTKLEDSAMYFCASSGGTEYEQYFGPGTRLTVT.

The gene calls are TRBV4-2 and TRBJ2-3; 7 bases align to TRBD2. This CDR3 is built from 16 residues. Germline V CDR1 and CDR2: LGHNA, YNFKEQ. Unmatched junction bases numbered 9, after V lost 0 bases and J lost 6 bases. CDR3 in DNA: TGTGCCAGCAGCCAAGATTGGGGACTACCGAGGGATACGCAGTATTTT. It encodes CASSQDWGLPRDTQYF.

This clonotype was seen ten or more times. The rearrangement joins TRBV6-2 or TRBV6-3 to TRBJ2-2, with a possible D match to TRBD1 (6 bases). CDR1 and CDR2 from the germline V gene are MNHEY and SVGEGT. The CDR3 consists of 15 residues. The V end lost 5 bases, the J end lost 4 bases, and 14 bases lay between the germline ends. This CDR3 reads CASSHQGMATGELFF. The CDR3 DNA sequence: TGTGCCAGCAGTCATCAGGGGATGGCCACCGGGGAGCTGTTTTTT.

This clonotype occurred many times. J is TRBJ1-2 and V is TRBV19; 7 positions agree with TRBD1. This CDR3 region has 12 residues. CDR1 LNHDA and CDR2 SQIVND come from the germline V gene (reference sequence). The ends lost 6 bases at V and 6 bases at J; junction bases unmatched: 4. The CDR3 nucleotides read TGTGCCAGTAGGACAGGGCCCCATGGCTACACCTTC. The encoded protein is CASRTGPHGYTF. Filled out from reference TRBV19 and TRBJ1-2, the complete variable domain reads DGGITQSPKYLFRKEGQNVTLSCEQNLNHDAMYWYRQDPGQGLRLIYYSQIVNDFQKGDIAEGYSVSREKKESFPLTVTSAQKNPTAFYLCASRTGPHGYTFGSGTRLTVV.

This clonotype was observed a handful of times. The V gene is TRBV10-2, the J gene TRBJ1-5; D remains ambiguous. V gave up 3 bases and J gave up 5 bases, with 14 bases separating them. CDR3 size: 15 residues. Germline CDR1 is WSHSY and CDR2 is SAAADI. In nucleotides, the CDR3 is TGCGCCAGCAGTGATGTGTGGGTTGTTGATCAGCCCCAGCATTTT. Encoded protein: CASSDVWVVDQPQHF.

This clonotype has a handful of counts. CDR3 loop: CSAQGTSDSYEQYF. CDR3 nucleotides: TGCAGTGCTCAGGGGACTAGCGACTCCTACGAGCAGTACTTC. J is TRBJ2-7 and V is TRBV20-1, with TRBD2 matching 10 bases. Per germline, CDR1 DFQATT and CDR2 SNEGSKA (reference sequence). The CDR3 has 14 amino acids. With 5 bases clipped from V and 0 bases from J, the junction kept 4 bases outside the gene matches.

J is TRBJ2-1 and V is TRBV11-2; unclear D gene. V lost 0 bases, J lost 0 bases, and 12 bases lay in between. Germline loops: CDR1 SGHAT, CDR2 FQNNGV. CDR3 size: 17 residues. Here the CDR3 DNA reads TGTGCCAGCAGCTTAGAGGACCACCAGAGCTCCTACAATGAGCAGTTCTTC. Amino acid sequence: CASSLEDHQSSYNEQFF.

This clonotype showed up just a few times. The rearrangement links TRBV6-2 or TRBV6-3 to TRBJ2-3; TRBD2 matches at 11 bases. Germline CDR1 is MNHEY and CDR2 is SVGEGT. Trimming removed 2 bases from V and 4 bases from J; junction bases left unmatched: 11. The CDR3 has 18 amino acids. The CDR3 DNA reads as TGTGCCAGCAGTTACGCACTAGCGGGGGAGGACCCACCAGATACGCAGTATTTT. Protein sequence: CASSYALAGEDPPDTQYF.

In its sample, this clonotype was seen a few times. This chain uses TRBV6-6 with TRBJ2-7; no definite D call. Germline CDR1 is MNHNY and CDR2 is SVGAGI (reference sequence). Deletions cut 10 bases from V and 2 bases from J, with 15 bases between. The CDR3 extends over 13 amino acids. Written as DNA, the CDR3 is TGTGCCACCATGTTTACAAACCCCTACGAGCAGTACTTC. Its translation: CATMFTNPYEQYF.

This clonotype was found many times. This sequence joins TRBV5-1 and TRBJ2-3; 7 bases match TRBD2. CDR1 is SGHRS, CDR2 YFSETQ, per germline. After removal of 1 base from V and 3 bases from J, the junction contained 8 bases not matched to a gene. The CDR3 consists of 16 residues. CDR3 sequence (DNA): TGCGCCAGCAGCTTGCCCCCCGGGAGGTTGACAGATACGCAGTATTTT. Translated: CASSLPPGRLTDTQYF.

This clonotype was seen at least ten times. This chain links TRBV7-2 with TRBJ2-7; TRBD2 agrees at 8 bases. Germline loops: CDR1 SGHTA, CDR2 FQGNSA. The CDR3 spans 15 residues. Losses at the gene ends were 5 bases for V and 2 bases for J; bases not matched to a gene: 8. In nucleotides, the CDR3 is TGTGCCAGCAGCCACCCTAGCGGGCGTGCCTACGAGCAGTACTTC. Encoded protein: CASSHPSGRAYEQYF.

This clonotype was observed many times. V usage is TRBV9 and J usage is TRBJ2-2, with 13 bases fitting TRBD2. The germline V gene has CDR1 SGDLS and CDR2 YYNGEE. The CDR3 contains 18 residues. Trimming at V came to 0 bases and at J to 0 bases, leaving 2 bases not matched to a gene. CDR3 in DNA: TGTGCCAGCAGCGTAGAGACTAGCGGGAGGCCGAACACCGGGGAGCTGTTTTTT. Amino acids: CASSVETSGRPNTGELFF.

The sample holds many counts of this clonotype. The chain couples TRBV7-9 to TRBJ2-3; TRBD1 is a possible D gene (5 bases). Germline lookup yields CDR1 SEHNR and CDR2 FQNEAQ (reference sequence). The V end lost 5 bases, the J end lost 0 bases, and 9 bases lay between the germline ends. This CDR3 has 14 amino acids. CDR3 in amino acids: CASSPWTSTDTQYF. As DNA, the CDR3 is TGTGCCAGCAGCCCTTGGACAAGCACAGATACGCAGTATTTT.

The CDR3 region is CASSEAGTSGPGGYEQYF. CDR3 nucleotide sequence: TGTGCCAGCAGCGAAGCCGGGACTAGCGGCCCTGGCGGATACGAGCAGTACTTC. V and J are TRBV11-1 and TRBJ2-7; TRBD2 matches at 11 bases. Germline V gene sequence: CDR1 SGHAT, CDR2 FQDESV (reference sequence). CDR3 size: 18 residues. J gave up 4 bases and V 5 bases, and 16 bases lay outside the gene matches.

Comments on this clonotype: A much larger clone lies a single base off, so this may be a read error. DNA for the CDR3: TGTGCCACCAGTGACTACACTGGGACTAGCACAGATACGCAGTATTTT. This gives the protein CATSDYTGTSTDTQYF. The chain uses TRBV24-1 and TRBJ2-3; tentative D call: TRBD2 (6 bases). V was shortened by 4 bases and J by 0 bases, with 13 bases between the two germline ends. There are 16 residues in the CDR3. Looked up from germline, CDR1 is KGHDR and CDR2 is SFDVKD.

This clonotype was observed once. This clone may be a read error of a much larger clone one base away. The J gene is TRBJ2-2, the V gene TRBV29-1; possible D gene TRBD2, 6 bases. V dropped 1 base and J dropped 7 bases, with 13 bases sitting between them. CDR1 and CDR2 from the germline V gene are SQVTM and ANQGSEA. The CDR3 contains 14 residues. The CDR3 bases are TGCAGCGTTGAAGGCGGGAAGGTTGGCGGGGAGCTGTTTTTT. This gives the protein CSVEGGKVGGELFF.

The chain joins TRBV27 to TRBJ2-5; 10 bases match TRBD1. Looked up from germline, CDR1 is MNHEY and CDR2 is SMNVEV (reference sequence). V was clipped by 5 bases and J by 4 bases; unmatched bases: 7. The CDR3 length is 15 residues. The CDR3 region is CASSAATGGGETQYF. The CDR3 DNA is TGTGCCAGCAGTGCCGCGACAGGGGGCGGAGAGACCCAGTACTTC.

In this sample, this clonotype turned up a few times. Sequence at one end of the junction differs from germline and may be a read error. This chain connects TRBV28 to TRBJ2-1; 7 bases agree with TRBD1. This CDR3 contains 13 residues. Germline V gene data show CDR1 as MDHEN and CDR2 as SYDVKM. CDR3 in DNA: TGTGCCAGCAACACGGACAGGTACAATGGGCAGTTCTTC. Its translation: CASNTDRYNGQFF.

This clonotype was seen at least ten times. The chain employs TRBV7-9 and TRBJ1-4; a weak D match, TRBD1 (6 bases). CDR3 length equals 16 residues. Germline V gene sequence: CDR1 SEHNR, CDR2 FQNEAQ (reference sequence). Trimming took off 2 bases at V and 7 bases at J, with 17 bases between the two ends. CDR3 loop: CASSLTGDLGGEKLFF. The CDR3 DNA is TGTGCCAGCAGCTTAACGGGAGACTTAGGGGGTGAAAAACTGTTTTTT.

In the case of this clonotype: A read error may be the cause here, since a much bigger clone is one base away. V usage is TRBV5-5 and J usage is TRBJ1-4; 7 positions agree with TRBD1. CDR3 length equals 15 residues. Germline V gives CDR1 SGHKS, CDR2 YYEKEE (reference sequence). V lost 7 bases and J lost 2; bases outside the gene matches: 8. In nucleotides, the CDR3 is TGTGCCAGCTGCAATACAGGGGTTACTAATGAAAAACTGTTTTTT. Protein product: CASCNTGVTNEKLFF.

This clonotype was found many times. The genes are TRBV7-9 and TRBJ1-1; D remains unclear. V was clipped by 1 base and J by 3 bases, with 12 bases between them. The CDR3 covers 15 residues. Looked up from germline, CDR1 is SEHNR and CDR2 is FQNEAQ (reference sequence). The CDR3 coding sequence is TGTGCCAGCAGCTTAGTGGGTCATAGAGACACTGAAGCTTTCTTT. Amino acids: CASSLVGHRDTEAFF.

This clonotype was observed a single time. This clone may be a read error of a much larger clone one base away. The chain carries TRBV6-1 and TRBJ2-7; possible D gene TRBD2, 7 bases. Germline lookup yields CDR1 MNHNS and CDR2 SASEGT. The CDR3 is made up of 13 amino acids. CDR3 region: CASADSRDYGQYF. The CDR3 DNA is TGTGCCAGCGCGGACAGTCGGGACTACGGGCAGTACTTC.